This is a list of T cell receptor beta chains from one sample in a study of T cells in Graves' hyperthyroidism and ophthalmopathy. TCRdb redid the calling of the multiplex PCR reads with MiXCR, one entry per CDR3 protein. This table has some 510,000 distinct CDR3 sequences, 20% to 25% appearing once. The source material was blood. These receptors all stem from a man aged 18 to 30 with Graves' hyperthyroidism. CDR3s include the opening cysteine and the closing phenylalanine or tryptophan. The order of the fields is D gene, J gene, V gene, clone size, CDR3 length, CDR3 protein, CDR3 DNA. A D gene is named only where the DNA matches it firmly. A clone size is listed for some rows: how often the clone was seen (once, few, many), or a class if it is expanded.

d_call: NA
j_call: TRBJ2-7
v_call: TRBV30
clone_size: few
cdr3_length: 13
cdr3_aa: CAWSVQSGGEQYF
cdr3_nt: TGTGCCTGGAGTGTACAGAGCGGCGGGGAGCAGTACTTC

d_call: NA
j_call: TRBJ2-2
v_call: TRBV5-1
clone_size: many
cdr3_length: 15
cdr3_aa: CASSLGAGNTGELFF
cdr3_nt: TGCGCCAGCAGCTTGGGGGCAGGTAACACCGGGGAGCTGTTTTTT

d_call: NA
j_call: TRBJ1-3
v_call: TRBV6-1
clone_size: many
cdr3_length: 15
cdr3_aa: CASSEMGGSGNTIYF
cdr3_nt: TGTGCCAGCAGTGAAATGGGGGGCTCTGGAAACACCATATATTTT

d_call: NA
j_call: TRBJ2-5
v_call: TRBV28
clone_size: many
cdr3_length: 17
cdr3_aa: CASSPSRRYRVQETQYF
cdr3_nt: TGTGCCAGCAGTCCCTCCCGTAGATACAGGGTCCAAGAGACCCAGTACTTC

d_call: NA
j_call: TRBJ2-5
v_call: TRBV28
clone_size: few
cdr3_length: 15
cdr3_aa: CASSFQGWYQETQYF
cdr3_nt: TGTGCCAGCAGTTTTCAAGGCTGGTACCAAGAGACCCAGTACTTC

d_call: NA
j_call: TRBJ1-6
v_call: TRBV5-1
clone_size: NA
cdr3_length: 15
cdr3_aa: CASSSFGQTNSPLHF
cdr3_nt: TGCGCCAGCAGCTCTTTCGGACAGACTAATTCACCCCTCCACTTT

d_call: NA
j_call: TRBJ1-3
v_call: TRBV12-3/TRBV12-4
clone_size: NA
cdr3_length: 16
cdr3_aa: CASSVGARASGNTIYF
cdr3_nt: TGTGCCAGCAGTGTCGGTGCAAGGGCCTCTGGAAACACCATATATTTT

d_call: NA
j_call: TRBJ2-2
v_call: TRBV7-6
clone_size: NA
cdr3_length: 12
cdr3_aa: CASTVGTGELWF
cdr3_nt: TGTGCCAGCACTGTAGGCACCGGGGAGCTGTGGTTT

d_call: NA
j_call: TRBJ2-7
v_call: TRBV18
clone_size: NA
cdr3_length: 13
cdr3_aa: CASSPPGVREQYF
cdr3_nt: TGTGCCAGCTCACCACCTGGGGTAAGGGAGCAGTACTTC

d_call: NA
j_call: TRBJ1-1
v_call: TRBV9
clone_size: many
cdr3_length: 14
cdr3_aa: CASSLRQSNTEAFF
cdr3_nt: TGTGCCAGCAGCCTCAGACAGTCGAACACTGAAGCTTTCTTT

d_call: TRBD1
j_call: TRBJ1-1
v_call: TRBV20-1
clone_size: many
cdr3_length: 14
cdr3_aa: CSASQQGMNTEAFF
cdr3_nt: TGCAGTGCTAGCCAACAGGGGATGAACACTGAAGCTTTCTTT

d_call: TRBD1
j_call: TRBJ1-1
v_call: TRBV6-1
clone_size: many
cdr3_length: 15
cdr3_aa: CASSPTGTGRTEAFF
cdr3_nt: TGTGCCAGCAGTCCGACCGGGACAGGGAGAACTGAAGCTTTCTTT

d_call: NA
j_call: TRBJ2-2
v_call: TRBV28
clone_size: many
cdr3_length: 18
cdr3_aa: CASSRDSRAHGNTGELFF
cdr3_nt: TGTGCCAGCAGTAGGGACTCAAGGGCCCATGGGAACACCGGGGAGCTGTTTTTT

d_call: TRBD2
j_call: TRBJ2-5
v_call: TRBV6-8
clone_size: many
cdr3_length: 16
cdr3_aa: CARVGLIAGDEETQYF
cdr3_nt: TGTGCCAGAGTTGGCTTAATTGCGGGGGACGAAGAGACCCAGTACTTC

d_call: NA
j_call: TRBJ2-3
v_call: TRBV27
clone_size: NA
cdr3_length: 14
cdr3_aa: CASSLFRQADTQYF
cdr3_nt: TGTGCCAGCAGTTTATTCCGGCAGGCAGATACGCAGTATTTT

d_call: NA
j_call: TRBJ1-6
v_call: TRBV30
clone_size: many
cdr3_length: 13
cdr3_aa: CAWPARTNSPLHF
cdr3_nt: TGTGCCTGGCCCGCCCGAACTAATTCACCCCTCCACTTT

d_call: TRBD1
j_call: TRBJ1-5
v_call: TRBV10-3
clone_size: NA
cdr3_length: 13
cdr3_aa: CAIRTGDDQPQHF
cdr3_nt: TGTGCCATCAGAACAGGGGACGATCAGCCCCAGCATTTT

d_call: NA
j_call: TRBJ2-7
v_call: TRBV5-1
clone_size: NA
cdr3_length: 13
cdr3_aa: CASSPEGSSKQYF
cdr3_nt: TGCGCCAGCAGCCCCGAGGGGTCTAGTAAGCAGTACTTC

d_call: NA
j_call: TRBJ1-4
v_call: TRBV6-2/TRBV6-3
clone_size: many
cdr3_length: 19
cdr3_aa: CASSPFTVGIHATNEKLFF
cdr3_nt: TGTGCCAGCAGCCCATTTACCGTTGGAATTCATGCAACTAATGAAAAACTGTTTTTT

d_call: NA
j_call: TRBJ1-5
v_call: TRBV7-8
clone_size: many
cdr3_length: 14
cdr3_aa: CASSPAASNQPQHF
cdr3_nt: TGTGCCAGCAGCCCCGCAGCCAGCAATCAGCCCCAGCATTTT

d_call: NA
j_call: TRBJ2-7
v_call: TRBV4-1
clone_size: many
cdr3_length: 14
cdr3_aa: CASSQGRGGYEQYF
cdr3_nt: TGCGCCAGCAGCCAAGGACGTGGGGGCTACGAGCAGTACTTC

d_call: NA
j_call: TRBJ2-2
v_call: TRBV2
clone_size: NA
cdr3_length: 14
cdr3_aa: CASSESWSTGELFF
cdr3_nt: TGTGCCAGCAGTGAGTCGTGGTCCACCGGGGAGCTGTTTTTT

d_call: NA
j_call: TRBJ2-7
v_call: TRBV30
clone_size: many
cdr3_length: 11
cdr3_aa: CAWSVAYEQYF
cdr3_nt: TGTGCCTGGAGTGTTGCTTACGAGCAGTACTTC

d_call: TRBD2
j_call: TRBJ2-7
v_call: TRBV28
clone_size: many
cdr3_length: 15
cdr3_aa: CASFLAGGELNEQYF
cdr3_nt: TGTGCCAGCTTCCTTGCGGGGGGGGAGCTAAACGAGCAGTACTTC

d_call: NA
j_call: TRBJ2-5
v_call: TRBV12-3/TRBV12-4
clone_size: few
cdr3_length: 17
cdr3_aa: CASSLGLALGIEETQYF
cdr3_nt: TGTGCCAGCAGTTTGGGGCTAGCTCTAGGGATAGAAGAGACCCAGTACTTC

d_call: NA
j_call: TRBJ1-2
v_call: TRBV5-1
clone_size: many
cdr3_length: 16
cdr3_aa: CASSIGTDLLPYGYTF
cdr3_nt: TGCGCCAGCAGCATCGGGACGGACCTACTTCCCTATGGCTACACCTTC

d_call: NA
j_call: TRBJ1-1
v_call: TRBV5-1
clone_size: many
cdr3_length: 11
cdr3_aa: CASKSGTEAFF
cdr3_nt: TGCGCCAGCAAAAGTGGAACTGAAGCTTTCTTT